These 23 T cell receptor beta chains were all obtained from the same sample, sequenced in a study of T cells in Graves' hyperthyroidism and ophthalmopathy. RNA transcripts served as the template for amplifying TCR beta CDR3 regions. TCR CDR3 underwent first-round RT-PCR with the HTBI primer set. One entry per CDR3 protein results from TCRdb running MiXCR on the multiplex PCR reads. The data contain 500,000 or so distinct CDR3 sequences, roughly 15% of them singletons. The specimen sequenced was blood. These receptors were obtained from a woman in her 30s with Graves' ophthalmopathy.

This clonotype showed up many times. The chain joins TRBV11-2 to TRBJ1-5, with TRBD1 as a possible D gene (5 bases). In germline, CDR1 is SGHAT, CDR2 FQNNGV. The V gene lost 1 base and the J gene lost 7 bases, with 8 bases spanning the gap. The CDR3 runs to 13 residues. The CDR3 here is CASSLGRVQPQHF. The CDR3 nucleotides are TGTGCCAGCAGCTTAGGCAGGGTGCAGCCCCAGCATTTT.

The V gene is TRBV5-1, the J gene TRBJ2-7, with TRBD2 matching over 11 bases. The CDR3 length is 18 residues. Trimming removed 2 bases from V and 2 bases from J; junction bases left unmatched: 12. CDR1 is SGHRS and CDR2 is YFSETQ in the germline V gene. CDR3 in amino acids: CASSFQALAGGLPYEQYF. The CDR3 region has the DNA TGCGCCAGCAGCTTTCAGGCGCTAGCGGGAGGACTTCCCTACGAGCAGTACTTC.

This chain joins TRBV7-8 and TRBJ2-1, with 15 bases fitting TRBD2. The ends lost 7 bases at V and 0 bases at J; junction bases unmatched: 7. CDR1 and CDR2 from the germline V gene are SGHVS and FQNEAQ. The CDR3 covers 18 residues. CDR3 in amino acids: CASTSGTSGRSSYNEQFF. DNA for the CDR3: TGTGCCAGCACCTCCGGGACTAGCGGGAGGAGCTCCTACAATGAGCAGTTCTTC.

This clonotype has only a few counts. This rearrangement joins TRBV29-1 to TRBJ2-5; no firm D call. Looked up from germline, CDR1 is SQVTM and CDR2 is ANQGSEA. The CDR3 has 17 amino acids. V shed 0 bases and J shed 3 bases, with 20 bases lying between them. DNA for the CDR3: TGCAGCGTTGAAGATCCTGTGGCGGACCTCCCCGAAGAGACCCAGTACTTC. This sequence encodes CSVEDPVADLPEETQYF.

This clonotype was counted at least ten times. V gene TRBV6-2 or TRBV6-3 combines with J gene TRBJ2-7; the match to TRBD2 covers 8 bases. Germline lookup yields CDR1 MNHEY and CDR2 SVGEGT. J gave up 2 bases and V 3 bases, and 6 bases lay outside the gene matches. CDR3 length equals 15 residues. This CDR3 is CASSYHTSGPYEQYF. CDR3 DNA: TGTGCCAGCAGTTATCACACTAGCGGACCCTACGAGCAGTACTTC.

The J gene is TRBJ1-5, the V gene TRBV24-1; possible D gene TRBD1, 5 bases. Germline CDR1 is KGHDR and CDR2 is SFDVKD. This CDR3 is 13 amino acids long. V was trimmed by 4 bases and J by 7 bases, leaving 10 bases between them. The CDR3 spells CATSEGVWQPQHF. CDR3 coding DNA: TGTGCCACCAGTGAGGGGGTCTGGCAGCCCCAGCATTTT.

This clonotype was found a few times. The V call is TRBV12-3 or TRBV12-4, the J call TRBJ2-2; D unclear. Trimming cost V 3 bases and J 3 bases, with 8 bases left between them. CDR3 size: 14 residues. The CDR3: CASSLGVHTGELFF. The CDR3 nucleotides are TGTGCCAGCAGTTTGGGCGTCCACACCGGGGAGCTGTTTTTT.

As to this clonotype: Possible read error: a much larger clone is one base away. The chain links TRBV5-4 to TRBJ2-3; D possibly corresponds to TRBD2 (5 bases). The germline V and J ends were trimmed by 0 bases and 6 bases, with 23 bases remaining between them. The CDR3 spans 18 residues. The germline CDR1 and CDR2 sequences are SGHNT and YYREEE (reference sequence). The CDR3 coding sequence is TGTGCCAGCAGCTTGGGCGGAGGTATTGGCGGTTCAAGGGATACGCAGTATTTT. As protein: CASSLGGGIGGSRDTQYF.

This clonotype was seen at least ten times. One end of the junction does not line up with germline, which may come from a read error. Here the CDR3 DNA reads TGTGCCACTAGTGGGGCGGCAACTAACTATGGCTACACCTTC. Translation: CATSGAATNYGYTF. V is TRBV24-1 and J is TRBJ1-2, with D tentatively TRBD1 (5 bases). Germline values: CDR1 KGHDR, CDR2 SFDVKD. There are 14 residues in the CDR3.

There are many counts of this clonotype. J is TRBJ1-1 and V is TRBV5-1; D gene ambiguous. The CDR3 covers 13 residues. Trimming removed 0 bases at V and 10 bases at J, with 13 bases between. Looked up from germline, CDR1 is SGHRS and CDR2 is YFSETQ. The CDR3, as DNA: TGCGCCAGCAGCTTGGGGCCCCCAAGGAGAGCTTTCTTT. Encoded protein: CASSLGPPRRAFF.

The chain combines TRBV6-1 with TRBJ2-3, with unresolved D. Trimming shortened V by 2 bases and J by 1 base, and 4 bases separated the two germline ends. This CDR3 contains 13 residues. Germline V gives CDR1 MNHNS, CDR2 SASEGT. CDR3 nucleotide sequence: TGTGCCAGCAGTGAAACGCGCACAGATACGCAGTATTTT. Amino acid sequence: CASSETRTDTQYF.

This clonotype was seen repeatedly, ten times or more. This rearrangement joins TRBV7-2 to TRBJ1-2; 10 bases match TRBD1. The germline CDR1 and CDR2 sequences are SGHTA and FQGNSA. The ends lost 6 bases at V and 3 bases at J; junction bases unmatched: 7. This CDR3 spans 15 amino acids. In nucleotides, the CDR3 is TGTGCCAGCAGGCTAGACAGGGGGCGTGACTATGGCTACACCTTC. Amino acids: CASRLDRGRDYGYTF.

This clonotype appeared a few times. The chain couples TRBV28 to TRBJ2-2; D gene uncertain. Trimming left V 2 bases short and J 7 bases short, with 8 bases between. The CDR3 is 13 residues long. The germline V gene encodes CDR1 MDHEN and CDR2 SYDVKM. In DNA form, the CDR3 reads TGTGCCAGCAGTTTACTTAAGGGCGGGGAGCTGTTTTTT. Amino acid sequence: CASSLLKGGELFF.

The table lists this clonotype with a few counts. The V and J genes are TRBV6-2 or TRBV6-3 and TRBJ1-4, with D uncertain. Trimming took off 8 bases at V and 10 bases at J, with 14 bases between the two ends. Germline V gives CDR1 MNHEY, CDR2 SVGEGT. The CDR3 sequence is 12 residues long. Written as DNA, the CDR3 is TGTGCCAGCGTGGATGGGTTTGCAAAACTGTTTTTT. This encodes CASVDGFAKLFF.

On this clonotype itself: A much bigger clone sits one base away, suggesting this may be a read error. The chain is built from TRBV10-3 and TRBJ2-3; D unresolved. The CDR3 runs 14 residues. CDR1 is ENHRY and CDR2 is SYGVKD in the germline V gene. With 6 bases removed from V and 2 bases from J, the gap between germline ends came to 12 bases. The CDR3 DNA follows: TGTGCCATCAGGGTAGCAGAAGACACAGATACGCAGTATTTT. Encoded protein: CAIRVAEDTDTQYF.

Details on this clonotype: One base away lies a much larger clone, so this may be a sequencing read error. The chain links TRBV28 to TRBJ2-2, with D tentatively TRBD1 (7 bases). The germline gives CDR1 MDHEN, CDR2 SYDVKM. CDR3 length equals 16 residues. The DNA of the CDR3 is TGTGCCAGCACCCTTTACAGGGGATTGAACACCGGGGGGCTGTTTTTT. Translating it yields CASTLYRGLNTGGLFF.

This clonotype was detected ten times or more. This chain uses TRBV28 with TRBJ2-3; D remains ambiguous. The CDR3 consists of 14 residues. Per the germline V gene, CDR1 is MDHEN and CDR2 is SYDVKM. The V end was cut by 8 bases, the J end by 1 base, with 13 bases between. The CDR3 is CASFQVDGTDTQYF. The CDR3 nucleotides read TGTGCCAGCTTCCAGGTTGATGGCACAGATACGCAGTATTTT.

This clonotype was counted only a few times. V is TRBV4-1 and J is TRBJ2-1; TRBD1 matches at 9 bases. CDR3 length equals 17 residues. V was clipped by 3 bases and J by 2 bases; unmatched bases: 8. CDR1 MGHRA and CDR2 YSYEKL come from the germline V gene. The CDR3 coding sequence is TGCGCCAGCAGCCATGAAGACAGGGGGAAGGCCTACAATGAGCAGTTCTTC. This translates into CASSHEDRGKAYNEQFF.

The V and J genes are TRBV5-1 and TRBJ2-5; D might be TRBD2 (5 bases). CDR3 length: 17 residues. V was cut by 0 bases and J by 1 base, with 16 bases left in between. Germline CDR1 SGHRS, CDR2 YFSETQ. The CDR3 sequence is CASSLARRTSLQETQYF. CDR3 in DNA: TGCGCCAGCAGCTTGGCCCGCCGCACTAGTCTCCAAGAGACCCAGTACTTC.

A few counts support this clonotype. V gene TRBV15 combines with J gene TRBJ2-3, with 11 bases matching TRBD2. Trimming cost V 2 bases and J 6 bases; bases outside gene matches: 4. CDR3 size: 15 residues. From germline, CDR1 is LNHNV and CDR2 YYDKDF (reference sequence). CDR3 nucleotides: TGTGCCACCAGCAGATACCTAGCGGGAGGTGATACGCAGTATTTT. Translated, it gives CATSRYLAGGDTQYF.

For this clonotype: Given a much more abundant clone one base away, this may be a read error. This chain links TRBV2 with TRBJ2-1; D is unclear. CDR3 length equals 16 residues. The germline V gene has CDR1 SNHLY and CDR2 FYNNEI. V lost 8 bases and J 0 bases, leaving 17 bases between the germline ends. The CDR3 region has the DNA TGTGCCAGCGGCATCGGTCTCTGGGGCTCCTACAATGAGCAGTTCTTC. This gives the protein CASGIGLWGSYNEQFF.

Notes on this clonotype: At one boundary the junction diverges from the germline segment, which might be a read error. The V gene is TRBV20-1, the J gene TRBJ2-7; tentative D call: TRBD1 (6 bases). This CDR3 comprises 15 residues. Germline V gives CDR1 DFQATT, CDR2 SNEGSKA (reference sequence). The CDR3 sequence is CGARDPRQAAYEQYF. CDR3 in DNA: TGCGGTGCTCGAGACCCTAGACAGGCGGCCTACGAGCAGTACTTC.

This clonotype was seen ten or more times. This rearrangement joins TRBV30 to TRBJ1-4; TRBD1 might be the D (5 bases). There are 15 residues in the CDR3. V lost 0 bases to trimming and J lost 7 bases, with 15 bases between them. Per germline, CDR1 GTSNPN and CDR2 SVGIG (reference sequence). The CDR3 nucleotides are TGTGCCTGGAGTGTACAGCAGGGCTTAAGTGAAAAACTGTTTTTT. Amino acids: CAWSVQQGLSEKLFF.